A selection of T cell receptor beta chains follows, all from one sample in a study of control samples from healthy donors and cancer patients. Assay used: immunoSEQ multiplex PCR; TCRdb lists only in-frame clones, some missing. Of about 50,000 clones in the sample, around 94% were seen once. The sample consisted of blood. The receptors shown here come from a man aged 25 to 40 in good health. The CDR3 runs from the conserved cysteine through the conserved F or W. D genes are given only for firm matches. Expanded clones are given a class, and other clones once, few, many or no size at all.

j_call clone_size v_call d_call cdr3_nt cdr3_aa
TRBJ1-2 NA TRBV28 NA TGTGCCAGCATTACAGGGAGAGGGGGTGGCTACACCTTC CASITGRGGGYTF
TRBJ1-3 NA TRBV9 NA TGTGCCAGCAGCCCACAGGGAGCGGCTGGAAACACCATATATTTT CASSPQGAAGNTIYF
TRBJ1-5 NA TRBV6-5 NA TGTGCCAGCAGTTACTCCTGGGGACAGCCCCAGCATTTT CASSYSWGQPQHF
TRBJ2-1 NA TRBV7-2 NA TGTGCCAGCACCTATCGGGCGGGGAATGAGCAGTTCTTC CASTYRAGNEQFF
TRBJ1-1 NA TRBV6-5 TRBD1 TGTGCCAGCAGGGGGACAGGGACTGAAGCTTTCTTT CASRGTGTEAFF
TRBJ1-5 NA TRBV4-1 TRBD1 TGCGCCAGCAGCGCCTCGACAGGGTCTATCAGGCCCCAGCATTTT CASSASTGSIRPQHF
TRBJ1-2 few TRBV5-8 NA TGTGCCAGCAGCTTCGACATCTATGGCTACACCTTC CASSFDIYGYTF
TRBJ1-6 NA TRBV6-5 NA TGTGCCAGCACTCAATTCGCGTCCGGAGGGATACCCCTCCACTTT CASTQFASGGIPLHF
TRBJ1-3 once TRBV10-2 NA TGCGCCACGTCGGAAGCCTCTGGAAACACCATATATTTT CATSEASGNTIYF
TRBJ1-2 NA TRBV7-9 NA TGTGCCAGCAGCTTAGCGGAGACCGAGGACAGCTATGGCTACACCTTC CASSLAETEDSYGYTF
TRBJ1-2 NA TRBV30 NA TGTGCCTGGAGTCGGGAATTCAATGGCTACACCTTC CAWSREFNGYTF
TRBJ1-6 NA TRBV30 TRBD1 TGTGCCTGGGACAGGGACAATTCACCCCTCCACTTT CAWDRDNSPLHF
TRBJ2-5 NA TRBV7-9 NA TGTGCCAGCAGCCCCGGAGCGGCTAGGGAGACCCAGTACTTC CASSPGAARETQYF
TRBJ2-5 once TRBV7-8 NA TGTGCCAGCAGCTTAGCGGGGGGGCCTGGGGAGACCCAGTACTTC CASSLAGGPGETQYF
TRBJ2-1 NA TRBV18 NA TGTGCCAGCTCACCACGGGGCGGGGACAACAATGAGCAGTTCTTC CASSPRGGDNNEQFF
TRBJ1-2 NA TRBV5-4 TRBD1 TGTGCCAGCAGCTTGGGAGGACAGGGATCCTATGGCTACACCTTC CASSLGGQGSYGYTF
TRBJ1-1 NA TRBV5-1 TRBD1 TGCGCCAGCAGCTTGGTTCGGGGGACAGGCGCAAACACTGAAGCTTTCTTT CASSLVRGTGANTEAFF
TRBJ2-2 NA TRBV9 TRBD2 TGTGCCAGCAGTATCCCAGCGGGAGGGCCGACCGGGGAGCTGTTTTTT CASSIPAGGPTGELFF
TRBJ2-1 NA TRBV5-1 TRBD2 TGCGCCAGCAGCTTCCCCCGGACTAGCGGGAGGCAAACCTACAATGAGCAGTTCTTC CASSFPRTSGRQTYNEQFF
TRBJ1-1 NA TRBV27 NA TGTGCCAGCAGTATGACAGGATTGAACACTGAAGCTTTCTTT CASSMTGLNTEAFF
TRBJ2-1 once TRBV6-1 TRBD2 TGTGCCAGCAGTGAGACTAGCGGGATCGTCAATGAGCAGTTCTTC CASSETSGIVNEQFF
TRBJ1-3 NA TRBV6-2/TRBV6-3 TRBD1 TGTGCCAGCAGTTACCAAGGGGGCTACTCTGGAAACACCATATATTTT CASSYQGGYSGNTIYF
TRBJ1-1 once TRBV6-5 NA TGTGCCAGCGACGACGGACGGCGAGGGACTGAAGCTTTCTTT CASDDGRRGTEAFF
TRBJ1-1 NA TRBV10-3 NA TGTGCCATCAGTGATATAGGGTCCACTGAAGCTTTCTTT CAISDIGSTEAFF